The present entry profiles one T cell receptor (beta chain) with its context. This sample was taken from a study of blood T cell repertoires in COVID-19. Libraries were prepared by immunoSEQ multiplex PCR; TCRdb keeps only in-frame clonotypes and omits some of them. The repertoire holds about 120,000 clones, with approximately 86% as singletons. The CDR3 totals 14 residues. The germline gives CDR1 SGHNT, CDR2 YYREEE (reference sequence). The ends lost 2 bases at V and 3 bases at J; junction bases unmatched: 5. Sequenced input: peripheral blood. The genes are TRBV5-4 and TRBJ2-7; 7 bases align to TRBD1. The origin of this receptor is a woman aged 65 to 85 with COVID-19, enrolled during active disease. In nucleotides, the CDR3 is TGTGCCAGCAGCTTAACGGGACAGAACTACGAGCAGTACTTC. This gives the protein CASSLTGQNYEQYF.